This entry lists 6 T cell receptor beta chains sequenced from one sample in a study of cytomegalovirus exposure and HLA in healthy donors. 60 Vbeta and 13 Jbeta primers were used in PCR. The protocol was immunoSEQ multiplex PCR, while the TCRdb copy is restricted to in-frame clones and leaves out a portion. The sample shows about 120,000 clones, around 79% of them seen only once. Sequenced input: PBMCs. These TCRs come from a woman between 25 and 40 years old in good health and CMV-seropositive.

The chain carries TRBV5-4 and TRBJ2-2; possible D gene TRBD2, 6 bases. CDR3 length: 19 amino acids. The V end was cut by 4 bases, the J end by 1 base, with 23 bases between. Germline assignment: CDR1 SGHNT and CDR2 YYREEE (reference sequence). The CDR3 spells CASSPKTSSPLRNTGELFF. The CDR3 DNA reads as TGTGCCAGCAGCCCAAAGACTAGTAGCCCCCTCAGGAACACCGGGGAGCTGTTTTTT.

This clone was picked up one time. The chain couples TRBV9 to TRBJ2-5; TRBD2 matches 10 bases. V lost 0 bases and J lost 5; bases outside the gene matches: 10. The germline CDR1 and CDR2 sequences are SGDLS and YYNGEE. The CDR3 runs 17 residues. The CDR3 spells CASSVAGSGGAPETQYF. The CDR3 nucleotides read TGTGCCAGCAGCGTAGCTGGGAGCGGGGGGGCCCCCGAGACCCAGTACTTC.

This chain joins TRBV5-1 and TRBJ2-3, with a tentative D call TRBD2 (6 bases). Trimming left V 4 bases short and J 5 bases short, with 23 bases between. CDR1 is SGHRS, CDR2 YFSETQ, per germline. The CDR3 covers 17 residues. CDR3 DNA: TGCGCCAGCAGCCTCACAGAGGGCCCTGGAGGGGAAGATACGCAGTATTTT. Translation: CASSLTEGPGGEDTQYF.

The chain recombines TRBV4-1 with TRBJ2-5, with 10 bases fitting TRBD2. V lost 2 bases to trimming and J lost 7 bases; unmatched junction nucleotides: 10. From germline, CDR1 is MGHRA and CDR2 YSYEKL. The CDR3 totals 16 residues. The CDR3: CASSQSAGGLFGTQYF. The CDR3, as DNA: TGCGCCAGCAGCCAATCAGCGGGGGGGCTCTTTGGGACCCAGTACTTC.

CDR3 sequence (DNA): TGTGCCAGCAGTTACTCCGGGACAGGTTACAATGAGCAGTTCTTC. It translates to CASSYSGTGYNEQFF. The chain couples TRBV6-5 to TRBJ2-1, with 8 bases matching TRBD1. Germline trimming cut 0 bases from V and 4 bases from J; bases unmatched to any gene: 2. Germline CDR1 MNHEY, CDR2 SVGAGI. The length of the CDR3 is 15 residues.

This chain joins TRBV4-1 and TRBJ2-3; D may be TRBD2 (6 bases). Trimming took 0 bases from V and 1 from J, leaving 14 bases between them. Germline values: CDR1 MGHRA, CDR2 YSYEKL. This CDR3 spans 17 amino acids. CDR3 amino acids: CASSQDFRGRGTDTQYF. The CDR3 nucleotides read TGCGCCAGCAGCCAAGATTTCCGGGGGAGAGGCACAGATACGCAGTATTTT.